This T cell receptor beta chain was sequenced in a study of shared clonotypes between healthy human individuals. Overall study findings and caveats: The study sampled only blood, and tissue repertoires likely differ.

Germline V gives CDR1 MNHEY, CDR2 SVGAGI. With 0 bases removed from V and 7 bases from J, the gap between germline ends came to 13 bases. This CDR3 is 15 amino acids long. The assay was immunoSEQ multiplex PCR, and TCRdb's table has in-frame clones only and misses some. The sample has approximately 720,000 clones; approximately 79% are singletons. Points on this clone: Antigen: not known. Distinct nucleotide sequences in the sample also encode this CDR3.

The source of this sequence is a young woman in good health. The sample consisted of memory CD4+ T cells sorted from blood. Subset reported: CD45RA-negative fraction. V is TRBV6-5 and J is TRBJ1-5; D gene ambiguous. CDR3 bases: TGTGCCAGCAGTTACTCGAGCGGCCCGGGGCAGCCCCAGCATTTT. Translating gives CASSYSSGPGQPQHF.